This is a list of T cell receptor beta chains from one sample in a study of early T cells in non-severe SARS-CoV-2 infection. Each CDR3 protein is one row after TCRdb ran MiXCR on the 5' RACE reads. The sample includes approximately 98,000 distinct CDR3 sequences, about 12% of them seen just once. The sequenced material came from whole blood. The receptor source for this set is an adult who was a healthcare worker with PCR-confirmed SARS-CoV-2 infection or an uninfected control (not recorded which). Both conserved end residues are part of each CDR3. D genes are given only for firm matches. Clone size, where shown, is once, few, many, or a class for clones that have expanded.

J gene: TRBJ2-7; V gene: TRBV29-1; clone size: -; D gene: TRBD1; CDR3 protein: CSVTGGYEQYF; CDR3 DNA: TGCAGCGTTACAGGGGGCTACGAGCAGTACTTC
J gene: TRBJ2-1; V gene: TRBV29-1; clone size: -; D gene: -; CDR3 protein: CSVLYYYEQFF; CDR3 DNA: TGCAGCGTTCTCTACTATTATGAGCAGTTCTTC
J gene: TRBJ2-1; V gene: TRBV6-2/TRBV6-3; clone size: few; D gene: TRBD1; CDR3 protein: CASRKDRVLGEQFF; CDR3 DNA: TGTGCCAGCAGAAAAGACAGGGTCCTTGGTGAGCAGTTCTTC
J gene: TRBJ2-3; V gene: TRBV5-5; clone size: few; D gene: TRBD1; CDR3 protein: CASSSRQGATDTQYF; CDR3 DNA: TGTGCCAGCAGCTCTAGACAGGGGGCCACAGATACGCAGTATTTT
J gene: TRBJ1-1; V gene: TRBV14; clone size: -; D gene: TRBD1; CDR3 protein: CASSQTGETEAFF; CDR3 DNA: TGTGCCAGCAGCCAAACAGGGGAAACTGAAGCTTTCTTT
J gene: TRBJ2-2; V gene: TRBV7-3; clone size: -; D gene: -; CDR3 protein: CASSLIYPGELFF; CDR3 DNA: TGTGCCAGCAGCTTAATCTATCCCGGGGAGCTGTTTTTT
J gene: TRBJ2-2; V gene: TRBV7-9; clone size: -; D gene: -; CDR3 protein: CASSLPRAGSTGELFF; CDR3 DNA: TGTGCCAGCAGCCTCCCCAGGGCGGGGAGTACCGGGGAGCTGTTTTTT
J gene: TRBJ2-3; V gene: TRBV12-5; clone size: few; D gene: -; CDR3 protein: CASGLAGNTQYF; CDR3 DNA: TGTGCTAGTGGTTTGGCGGGGAATACGCAGTATTTT
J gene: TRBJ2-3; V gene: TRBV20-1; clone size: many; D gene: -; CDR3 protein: CSAAPGGGTDTQYF; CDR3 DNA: TGCAGTGCCGCCCCGGGGGGCGGCACAGATACGCAGTATTTT
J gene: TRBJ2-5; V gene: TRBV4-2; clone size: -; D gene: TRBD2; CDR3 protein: CASSQDLLGGQETQYF; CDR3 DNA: TGTGCCAGCAGCCAAGATCTCTTGGGGGGGCAAGAGACCCAGTACTTC
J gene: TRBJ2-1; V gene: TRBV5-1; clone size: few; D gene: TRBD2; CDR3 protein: CASSGGLAGNEQFF; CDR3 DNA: TGCGCCAGCAGCGGGGGACTAGCGGGCAATGAGCAGTTCTTC
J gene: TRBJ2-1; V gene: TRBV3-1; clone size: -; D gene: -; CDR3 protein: CASSQDQRRGEQFF; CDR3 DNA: TGTGCCAGCAGCCAAGATCAGCGGCGCGGTGAGCAGTTCTTC
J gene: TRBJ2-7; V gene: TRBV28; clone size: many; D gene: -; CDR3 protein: CASRDRPALVYEQYF; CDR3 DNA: TGTGCCAGCAGGGACCGGCCGGCTCTGGTCTACGAGCAGTACTTC
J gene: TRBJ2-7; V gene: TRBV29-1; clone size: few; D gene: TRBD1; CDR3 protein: CSVRGQSYEQYF; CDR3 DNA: TGCAGCGTGAGGGGGCAGTCCTACGAGCAGTACTTC
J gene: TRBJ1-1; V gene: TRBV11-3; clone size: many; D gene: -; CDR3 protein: CASSLDRMEGGAFF; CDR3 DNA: TGTGCCAGCAGCTTAGATAGGATGGAGGGGGGAGCTTTCTTT
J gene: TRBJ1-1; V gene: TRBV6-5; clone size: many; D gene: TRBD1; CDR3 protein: CASSRGPDTEAFF; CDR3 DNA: TGTGCCAGCAGCAGGGGGCCCGACACTGAAGCTTTCTTT
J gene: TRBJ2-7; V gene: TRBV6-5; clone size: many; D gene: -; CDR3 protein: CASSYSRLAYEQYF; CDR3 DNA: TGTGCCAGCAGTTACTCGAGACTAGCCTACGAGCAGTACTTC
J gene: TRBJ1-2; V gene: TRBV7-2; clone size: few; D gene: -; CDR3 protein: CASSPMIGEHGYTF; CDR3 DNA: TGTGCCAGCAGCCCCATGATAGGGGAACATGGCTACACCTTC
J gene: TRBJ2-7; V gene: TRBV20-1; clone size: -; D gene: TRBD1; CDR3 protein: CSARGTGYEQYF; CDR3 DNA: TGCAGTGCTAGAGGGACAGGATACGAGCAGTACTTC
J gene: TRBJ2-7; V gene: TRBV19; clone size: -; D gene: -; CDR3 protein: CASSIDSQVSYEQYF; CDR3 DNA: TGTGCCAGTAGTATAGACTCACAGGTCTCCTACGAGCAGTACTTC
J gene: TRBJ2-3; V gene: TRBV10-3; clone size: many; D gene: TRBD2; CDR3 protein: CAISVLAGRGDTQYF; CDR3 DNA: TGTGCCATCAGCGTACTAGCGGGGAGAGGAGATACGCAGTATTTT
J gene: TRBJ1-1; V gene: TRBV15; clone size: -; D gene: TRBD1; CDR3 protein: CATSRDQWDRTVNTEAFF; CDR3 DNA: TGTGCCACCAGCAGAGATCAGTGGGACAGGACGGTGAACACTGAAGCTTTCTTT
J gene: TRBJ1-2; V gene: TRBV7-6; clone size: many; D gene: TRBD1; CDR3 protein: CASSTRTGPTYGYTF; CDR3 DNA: TGTGCCAGCAGCACCCGGACAGGGCCCACCTATGGCTACACCTTC
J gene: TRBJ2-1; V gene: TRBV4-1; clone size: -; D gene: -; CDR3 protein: CASSQGGGAYNEQFF; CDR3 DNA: TGCGCCAGCAGCCAGGGCGGCGGGGCCTACAATGAGCAGTTCTTC
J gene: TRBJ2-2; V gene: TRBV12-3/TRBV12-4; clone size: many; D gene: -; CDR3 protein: CASTPWDTGELFF; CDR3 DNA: TGTGCCAGCACCCCCTGGGACACCGGGGAGCTGTTTTTT
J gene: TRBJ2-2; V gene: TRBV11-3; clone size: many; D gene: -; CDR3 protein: CASSPQWGADGELFF; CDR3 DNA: TGTGCCAGCAGCCCCCAGTGGGGGGCGGACGGGGAGCTGTTTTTT
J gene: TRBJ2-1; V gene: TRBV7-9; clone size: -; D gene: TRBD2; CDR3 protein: CASSLWTSGRLGGYNEQFF; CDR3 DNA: TGTGCCAGCAGCCTTTGGACTAGCGGGAGGTTGGGTGGGTACAATGAGCAGTTCTTC
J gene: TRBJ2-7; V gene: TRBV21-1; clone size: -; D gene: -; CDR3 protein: CASTSRVVSEQYF; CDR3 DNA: TGTGCCAGCACCTCAAGGGTAGTGTCGGAGCAGTACTTC
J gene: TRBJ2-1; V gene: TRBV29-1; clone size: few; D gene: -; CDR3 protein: CSVQTGYYNEQFF; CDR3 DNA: TGCAGCGTTCAAACAGGGTACTACAATGAGCAGTTCTTC
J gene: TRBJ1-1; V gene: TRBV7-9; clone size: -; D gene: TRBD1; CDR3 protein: CASSPIQGQGMNTEAFF; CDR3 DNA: TGTGCCAGCAGCCCAATTCAAGGACAGGGAATGAACACTGAAGCTTTCTTT
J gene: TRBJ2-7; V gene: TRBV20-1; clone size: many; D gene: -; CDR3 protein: CSAPTGNSYEQYF; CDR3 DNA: TGCAGTGCTCCCACAGGGAACTCCTACGAGCAGTACTTC
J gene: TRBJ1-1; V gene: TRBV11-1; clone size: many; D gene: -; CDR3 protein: CASSLERLGNTEAFF; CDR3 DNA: TGTGCCAGCAGCCTAGAACGTTTGGGGAACACTGAAGCTTTCTTT
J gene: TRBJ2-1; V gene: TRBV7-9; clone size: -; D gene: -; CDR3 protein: CASSLGFGSSYNEQFF; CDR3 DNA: TGTGCCAGCAGCTTAGGTTTCGGAAGCTCCTACAATGAGCAGTTCTTC
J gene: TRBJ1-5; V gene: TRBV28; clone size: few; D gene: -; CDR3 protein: CASSSLLGPQHF; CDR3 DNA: TGTGCCAGCAGCTCCCTGTTAGGCCCCCAGCATTTT
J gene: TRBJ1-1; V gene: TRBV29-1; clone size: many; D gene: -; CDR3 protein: CSVQGMGPMNTEAFF; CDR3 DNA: TGCAGCGTCCAGGGGATGGGGCCGATGAACACTGAAGCTTTCTTT
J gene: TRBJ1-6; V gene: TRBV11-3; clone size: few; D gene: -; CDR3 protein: CASSEPKKPLHF; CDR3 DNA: TGTGCCAGCAGCGAACCCAAAAAGCCCCTCCACTTT
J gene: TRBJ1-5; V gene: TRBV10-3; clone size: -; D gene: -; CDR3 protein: CAISESEWNQPQHF; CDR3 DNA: TGTGCCATCAGTGAGTCCGAGTGGAATCAGCCCCAGCATTTT
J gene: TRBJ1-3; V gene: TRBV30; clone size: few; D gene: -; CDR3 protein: CAWSGTLKSGNTIYF; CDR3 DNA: TGTGCCTGGAGTGGGACGCTTAAGTCTGGAAACACCATATATTTT
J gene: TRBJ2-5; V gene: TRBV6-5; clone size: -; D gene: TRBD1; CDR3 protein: CASRPGTGLQETQYF; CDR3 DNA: TGTGCCAGCAGGCCCGGGACAGGCCTCCAAGAGACCCAGTACTTC
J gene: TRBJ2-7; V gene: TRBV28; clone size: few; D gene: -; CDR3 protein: CASSFQGVYEQYF; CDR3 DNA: TGTGCCAGCAGTTTCCAGGGTGTCTACGAGCAGTACTTC
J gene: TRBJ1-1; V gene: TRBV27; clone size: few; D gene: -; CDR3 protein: CASSLGTPETEAFF; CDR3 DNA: TGTGCCAGCAGTTTAGGGACCCCGGAGACTGAAGCTTTCTTT
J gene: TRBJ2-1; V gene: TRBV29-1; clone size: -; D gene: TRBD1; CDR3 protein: CSLRQGTYNEQFF; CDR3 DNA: TGCAGCCTGAGACAGGGTACCTACAATGAGCAGTTCTTC
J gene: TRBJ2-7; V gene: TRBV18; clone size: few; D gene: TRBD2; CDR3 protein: CASSRAPLAGGLYEQYF; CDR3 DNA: TGTGCCAGCTCACGGGCCCCACTAGCGGGAGGTCTTTACGAGCAGTACTTC
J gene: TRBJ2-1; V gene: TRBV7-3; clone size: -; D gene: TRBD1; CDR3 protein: CASSLGRGPYNEQFF; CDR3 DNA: TGTGCCAGCAGCTTAGGCAGGGGGCCTTACAATGAGCAGTTCTTC
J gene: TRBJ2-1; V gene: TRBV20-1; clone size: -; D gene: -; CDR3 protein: CSARDGADYNEQFF; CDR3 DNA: TGCAGTGCTAGAGACGGGGCCGACTACAATGAGCAGTTCTTC
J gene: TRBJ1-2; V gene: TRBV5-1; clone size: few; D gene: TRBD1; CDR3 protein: CASSPTGTGVSYGYTF; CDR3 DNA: TGCGCCAGCAGCCCAACCGGGACAGGGGTCTCCTATGGCTACACCTTC
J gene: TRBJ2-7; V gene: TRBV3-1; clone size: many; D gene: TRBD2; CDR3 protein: CASSQDPPRDYKYEQYF; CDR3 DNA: TGTGCCAGCAGCCAAGACCCTCCTCGGGACTACAAATACGAGCAGTACTTC
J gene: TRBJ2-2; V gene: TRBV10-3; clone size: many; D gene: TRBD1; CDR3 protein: CATAATGDTGELFF; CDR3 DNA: TGTGCCACCGCCGCGACAGGGGACACCGGGGAGCTGTTTTTT